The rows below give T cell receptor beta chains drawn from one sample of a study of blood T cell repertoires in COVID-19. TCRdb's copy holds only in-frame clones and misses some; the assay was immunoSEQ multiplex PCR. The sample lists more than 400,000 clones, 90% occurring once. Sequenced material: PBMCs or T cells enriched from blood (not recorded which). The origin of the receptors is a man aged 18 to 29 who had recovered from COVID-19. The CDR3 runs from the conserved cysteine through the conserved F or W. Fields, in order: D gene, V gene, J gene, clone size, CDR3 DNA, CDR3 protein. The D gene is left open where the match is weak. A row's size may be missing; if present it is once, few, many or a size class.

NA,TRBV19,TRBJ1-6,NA,TGTGCCAGTAGCCTCGCCGGGACAAACTTATCACCCCTCCACTTT,CASSLAGTNLSPLHF
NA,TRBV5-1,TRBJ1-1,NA,TGCGCCAGCAGAAACCACCAGGACAGCAGTAAGAATGAAGCTTTCTTT,CASRNHQDSSKNEAFF
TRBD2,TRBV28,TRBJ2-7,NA,TGTGCCAGCAGTTTATTAGGTCTAGCGGGAGGACGGGGCGAGCAGTACTTC,CASSLLGLAGGRGEQYF
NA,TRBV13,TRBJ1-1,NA,TGTGCCAGCAGCTTAACAGGGAGAAACACTGAAGCTTTCTTT,CASSLTGRNTEAFF
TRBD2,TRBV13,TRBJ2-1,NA,TGTGCCAGCAGCCCGGGACTAGCGGGAGGGATTGAGCAGTTCTTC,CASSPGLAGGIEQFF
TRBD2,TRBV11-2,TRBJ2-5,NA,TGTGCCAGCAGCTTGAGCGGGGGTAGAGAGACCCAGTACTTC,CASSLSGGRETQYF
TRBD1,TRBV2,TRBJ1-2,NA,TGTGCCAGCACCATGGGGACAGGGGGTGGCTACACCTTC,CASTMGTGGGYTF
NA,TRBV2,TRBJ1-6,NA,TGTGCCAGCAGCTACCCACAGTCTTCCTATAATTCACCCCTCCACTTT,CASSYPQSSYNSPLHF
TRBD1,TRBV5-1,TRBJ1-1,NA,TGCGCCAGCAGCTCCGGGACAGCCAACACTGAAGCTTTCTTT,CASSSGTANTEAFF
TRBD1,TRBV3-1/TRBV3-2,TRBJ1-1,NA,TGTGCCAGCAGCCTCGGACAGGGCCCGAAAGCTTTCTTT,CASSLGQGPKAFF
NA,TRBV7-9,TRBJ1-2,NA,TGTGCCAGCAGCACCGGGACAAAGAACTATGGCTACACCTTC,CASSTGTKNYGYTF
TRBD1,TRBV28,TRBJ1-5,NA,TGTGCCAGCAGTTTATTCCGGGACAGACCCTATCAGCCCCAGCATTTT,CASSLFRDRPYQPQHF
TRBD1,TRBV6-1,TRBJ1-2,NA,TGTGCCAGCAGTGAGGAGGGGGCCCGTGGCTACACCTTC,CASSEEGARGYTF
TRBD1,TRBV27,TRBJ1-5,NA,TGTGCCAGCAGTTTCCCGGGACAGGGAAAGGAGCCCCAGCATTTT,CASSFPGQGKEPQHF
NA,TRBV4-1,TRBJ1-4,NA,TGCGCCAGCAGCCTAGCTAGGGAGGCTAATGAAAAACTGTTTTTT,CASSLAREANEKLFF
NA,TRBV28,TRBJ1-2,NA,TGTGCCAGCAGTCCCCCGGGCAGGGCCTATGGCTACACCTTC,CASSPPGRAYGYTF
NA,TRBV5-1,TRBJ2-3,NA,TGCGCCAGCAGCGGAGTGCAGGGTCTAGATACGCAGTATTTT,CASSGVQGLDTQYF
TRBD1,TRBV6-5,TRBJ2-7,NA,TGTGCCAGCAGTACCGGGGACAGGGGAATCTACGAGCAGTACTTC,CASSTGDRGIYEQYF
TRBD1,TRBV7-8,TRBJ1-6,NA,TGTGCCAGCAGCACTCCGGGACAGGACTATAATTCACCCCTCCACTTT,CASSTPGQDYNSPLHF
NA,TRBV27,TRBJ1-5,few,TGTGCCAGCGAGTACGATGGCAGGGATCATAGCAATCAGCCCCAGCATTTT,CASEYDGRDHSNQPQHF
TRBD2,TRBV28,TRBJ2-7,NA,TGTGCCAGCGGAATCCTAGCGGGAGCCTCCTACGAGCAGTACTTC,CASGILAGASYEQYF
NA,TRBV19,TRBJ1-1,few,TGTGCCAGTATTGGGGCCCTGAACACTGAAGCTTTCTTT,CASIGALNTEAFF
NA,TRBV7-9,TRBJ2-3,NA,TGTGCCAGCAGCTCCTTCGGGGGTATAGGCACAGATACGCAGTATTTT,CASSSFGGIGTDTQYF
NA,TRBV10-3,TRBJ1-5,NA,TGTGCCATCAGTGAGTCCCTGCTTGGACAACCGGGACATCGTGGTCAGCCCCAGCATTTT,CAISESLLGQPGHRGQPQHF
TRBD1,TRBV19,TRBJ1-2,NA,TGTGCCAGTAGCCAGGGGGGATGGCTTCATGGCTACACCTTC,CASSQGGWLHGYTF
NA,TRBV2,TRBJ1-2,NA,TGTGCCAGCAGTGATCAGCAGGGGTCCTACTATGGCTACACCTTC,CASSDQQGSYYGYTF
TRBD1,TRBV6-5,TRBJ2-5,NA,TGTGCCAGCAGTTCGCCGACAGGGATGTGGGAGACCCAGTACTTC,CASSSPTGMWETQYF
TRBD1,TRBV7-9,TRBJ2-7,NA,TGTGCCAGCAGCTTAAGTGGGACAGGGAGTGTCTACGAGCAGTACTTC,CASSLSGTGSVYEQYF
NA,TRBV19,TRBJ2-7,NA,TGTGCCAGTAGTATAGTTCCGGGGAAGAACGAGCAGTACTTC,CASSIVPGKNEQYF
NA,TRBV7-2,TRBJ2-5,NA,TGTGCCAGCAGCTTAGCGGGGGCAAAAGAGACCCAGTACTTC,CASSLAGAKETQYF
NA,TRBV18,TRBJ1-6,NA,TGTGCCAGCTCACCAAGAGCGACGGGTTTCAATTCACCCCTCCACTTT,CASSPRATGFNSPLHF
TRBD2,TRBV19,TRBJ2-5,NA,TGTGCCAGTAAAGTGTGGTGGGCTAGCGGGGGCCAAGAGACCCAGTACTTC,CASKVWWASGGQETQYF
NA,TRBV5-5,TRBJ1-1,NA,TGTGCCAGCAGCTTGTTTGATGGGGCGGTAGTTGGCACTGAAGCTTTCTTT,CASSLFDGAVVGTEAFF
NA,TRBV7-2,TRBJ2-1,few,TGTGCCAGCAGCTTATTAGGCGCGGGGGAGCAGTTCTTC,CASSLLGAGEQFF
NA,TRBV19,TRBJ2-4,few,TGTGCCAGTAGTATGGCGGACATTCAGTACTTC,CASSMADIQYF
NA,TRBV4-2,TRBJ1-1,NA,TGTGCCAGCAGCCAAGAGAAGGGGTCTGAAGCTTTCTTT,CASSQEKGSEAFF
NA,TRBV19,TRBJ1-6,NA,TGTGCCAGTACGGCGGTCCATAATTCACCCCTCCACTTT,CASTAVHNSPLHF
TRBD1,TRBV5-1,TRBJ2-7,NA,TGCGCCAGCAACGACCAGGGGGAATACGAGCAGTACTTC,CASNDQGEYEQYF
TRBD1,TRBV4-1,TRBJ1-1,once,TGCGCCAGCAGCCAATTACCGGGACAGGACTACATGAACACTGAAGCTTTCTTT,CASSQLPGQDYMNTEAFF
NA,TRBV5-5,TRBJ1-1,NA,TGTGCCAGCAGCCCTCTCGGCAGGGCCACTGAAGCTTTCTTT,CASSPLGRATEAFF
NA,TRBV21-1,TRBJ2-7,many,TGTGCCAGCTTCGTCGTACGGGATTACTCCTACGAGCAGTACTTC,CASFVVRDYSYEQYF
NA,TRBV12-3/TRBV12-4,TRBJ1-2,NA,TGTGCCAGCAGACCGGGACATAACTATGGCTACACCTTC,CASRPGHNYGYTF
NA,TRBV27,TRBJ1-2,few,TGTGCCAGCAGTTTGGTGGGGGCGAGTGGCTACACCTTC,CASSLVGASGYTF
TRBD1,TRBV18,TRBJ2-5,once,TGTGCCAGCTCACAGACAGGGGGAGAGACCCAGTACTTC,CASSQTGGETQYF
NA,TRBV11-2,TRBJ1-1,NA,TGTGCCAGCAGCAACAGGCGAAACACGAACACTGAAGCTTTCTTT,CASSNRRNTNTEAFF
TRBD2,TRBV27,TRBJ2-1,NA,TGTGCCAGCGGGACTAGCGGGAACTGGAATGAGCAGTTCTTC,CASGTSGNWNEQFF
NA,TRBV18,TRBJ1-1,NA,TGTGCCAGCTCACCATATACAGGGCCCGACACTGAAGCTTTCTTT,CASSPYTGPDTEAFF
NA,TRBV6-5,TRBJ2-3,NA,TGTGCCAGCAACACGGGGGAGACAGATACGCAGTATTTT,CASNTGETDTQYF
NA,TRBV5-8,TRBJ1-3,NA,TGTGCCTCCCGGCAGACATTCTCTGGAAACACCATATATTTT,CASRQTFSGNTIYF
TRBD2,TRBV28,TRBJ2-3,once,TGTGCCAGCAGTTTAGCGGGGGCAGATACGCAGTATTTT,CASSLAGADTQYF
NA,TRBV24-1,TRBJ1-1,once,TGTGCCACCCAGGAGAACACTGAAGCTTTCTTT,CATQENTEAFF
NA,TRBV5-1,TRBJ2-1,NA,TGCGCCAGCAGCTTGGGAGACTTTAACAATGAGCAGTTCTTC,CASSLGDFNNEQFF
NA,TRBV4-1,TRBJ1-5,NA,TGCGCCAGCAGCCCTGCAGTCCTGCGCAATCAGCCCCAGCATTTT,CASSPAVLRNQPQHF
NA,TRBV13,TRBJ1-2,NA,TGTGCCAGCAAAAGAACAGGGTTCTATGGCTACACCTTC,CASKRTGFYGYTF
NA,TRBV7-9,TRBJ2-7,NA,TGTGCCAGCAGCCTCCTCCCTTACGAGCAGTACTTC,CASSLLPYEQYF